The clone carrying this TCR beta chain was seen repeatedly, ten times or more. Germline V CDR1 and CDR2: PRHDT, FYEKMQ (reference sequence). J was trimmed by 6 bases and V by 8 bases; bases with no gene match: 7. This CDR3 spans 12 amino acids. Time point defined: newly diagnosed GD, antithyroid drugs for less than 3 months. The TCR library used RNA extracted from PBMCs. The record originates from a study of regulatory T cells in long-lasting Graves disease. Through Arm-PCR of CDR3 regions and iRepertoire HTBI primers, TCR beta libraries were built. TCRdb analysed the multiplex PCR reads with MiXCR anew, one entry per CDR3 protein. Of roughly 430,000 distinct CDR3 sequences in the sample, 15% to 20% were seen once. The sample was also linked to a second study, of T cells in Graves' hyperthyroidism and ophthalmopathy. This second report adds: Hyperthyroidism patients were newly diagnosed, had disease duration under 2 months, and were aged 18 to 65 years.

The starting material was peripheral blood mononuclear cells (PBMCs), obtained at new diagnosis, from a patient treated with antithyroid drugs. The chain couples TRBV13 to TRBJ2-7; 7 bases match TRBD1. The source of this sequence is a woman aged 30 to 39 with Graves disease. CDR3 in DNA: TGTGCCAGCTCCACAGGGGAAGGCGAGCAGTACTTC. It specifies CASSTGEGEQYF.